A single T cell receptor (beta chain) is shown here with its context. Antigen specificity is unknown. The sample is drawn from a study of T cell repertoires in cytomegalovirus infection. Study findings and constraints: Within the response measured ex vivo, HLA-C-restricted CMV-specific TCR beta clonotypes were dominant.

Each CDR3 protein gets one entry after TCRdb re-called the reads with MiXCR. The data hold 200,000 to 300,000 distinct CDR3 sequences, with around 8.7% observed a single time. The CDR3 contains 14 residues. Germline V gene sequence: CDR1 DFQATT, CDR2 SNEGSKA (reference sequence). V shed 6 bases, J shed 2 bases, and the junction held 7 bases outside the gene matches. The specimen sequenced was PBMCs. This TCR was recovered from a human donor in good health (CMV status not recorded). Some clones in this sample may be carry-over from other donors' samples. This chain uses TRBV20-1 with TRBJ1-3, with 7 bases fitting TRBD1. The CDR3 DNA is TGCAGTGCCACTGACAGGGTCGCTGGAAACACCATATATTTT. As protein: CSATDRVAGNTIYF.